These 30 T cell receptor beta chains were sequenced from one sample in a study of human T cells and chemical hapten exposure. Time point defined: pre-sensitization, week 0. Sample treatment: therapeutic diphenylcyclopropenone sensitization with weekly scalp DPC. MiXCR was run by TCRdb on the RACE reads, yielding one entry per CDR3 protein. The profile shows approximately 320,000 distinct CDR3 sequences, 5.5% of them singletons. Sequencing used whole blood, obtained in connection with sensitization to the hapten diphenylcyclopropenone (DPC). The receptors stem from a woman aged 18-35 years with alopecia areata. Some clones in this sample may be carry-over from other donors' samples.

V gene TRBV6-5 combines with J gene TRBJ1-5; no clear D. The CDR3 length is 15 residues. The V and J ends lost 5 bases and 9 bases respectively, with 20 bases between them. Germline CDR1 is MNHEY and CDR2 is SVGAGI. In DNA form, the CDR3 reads TGTGCCAGCAGTCCAGAAGGTGGGCTTAGCGGGCCCCAGCATTTT. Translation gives CASSPEGGLSGPQHF.

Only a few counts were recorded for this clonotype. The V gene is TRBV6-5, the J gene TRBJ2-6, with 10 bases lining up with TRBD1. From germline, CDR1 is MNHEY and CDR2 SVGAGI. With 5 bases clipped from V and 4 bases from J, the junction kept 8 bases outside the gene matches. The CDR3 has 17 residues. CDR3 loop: CASSTRQGARGANVLTF. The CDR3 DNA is TGTGCCAGCAGTACCAGACAGGGGGCGCGAGGGGCCAACGTCCTGACTTTC.

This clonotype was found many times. CDR3 protein: CAISDSYEQYF. The CDR3 DNA reads TGTGCCATCAGTGACTCCTACGAGCAGTACTTC. This rearrangement joins TRBV10-3 to TRBJ2-7; D is uncertain. This CDR3 has 11 amino acids. The germline V gene encodes CDR1 ENHRY and CDR2 SYGVKD. V lost 3 bases and J lost 0, with 0 bases in between.

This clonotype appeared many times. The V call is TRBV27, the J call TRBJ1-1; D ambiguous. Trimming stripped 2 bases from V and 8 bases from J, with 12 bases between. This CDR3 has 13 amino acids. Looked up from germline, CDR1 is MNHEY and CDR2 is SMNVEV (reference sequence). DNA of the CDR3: TGTGCCAGCAGTTTAGGGTACAGACGGGAAGCTTTCTTT. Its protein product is CASSLGYRREAFF.

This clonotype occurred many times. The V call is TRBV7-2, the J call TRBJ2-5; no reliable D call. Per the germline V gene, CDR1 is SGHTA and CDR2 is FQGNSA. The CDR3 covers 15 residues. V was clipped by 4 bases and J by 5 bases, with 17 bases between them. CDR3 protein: CASSSLTLSGETQYF. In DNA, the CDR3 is TGTGCCAGCAGCTCTCTGACCCTCTCTGGGGAGACCCAGTACTTC.

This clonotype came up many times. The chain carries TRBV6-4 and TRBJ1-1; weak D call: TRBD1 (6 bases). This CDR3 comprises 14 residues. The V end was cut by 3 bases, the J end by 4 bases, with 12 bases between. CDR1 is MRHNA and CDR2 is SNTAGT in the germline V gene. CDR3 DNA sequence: TGTGCCAGCAGTGAGGAGGGGGAAAGCACTGAAGCTTTCTTT. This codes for CASSEEGESTEAFF.

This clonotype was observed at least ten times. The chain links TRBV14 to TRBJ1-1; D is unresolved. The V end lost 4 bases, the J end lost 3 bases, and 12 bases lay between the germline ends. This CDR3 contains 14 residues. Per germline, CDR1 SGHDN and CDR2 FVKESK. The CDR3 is CASSPLVRDTEAFF. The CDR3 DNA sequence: TGTGCCAGCAGCCCCCTTGTTAGGGACACTGAAGCTTTCTTT. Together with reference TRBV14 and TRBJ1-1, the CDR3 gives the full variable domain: EAGVTQFPSHSVIEKGQTVTLRCDPISGHDNLYWYRRVMGKEIKFLLHFVKESKQDESGMPNNRFLAERTGGTYSTLKVQPAELEDSGVYFCASSPLVRDTEAFFGQGTRLTVV.

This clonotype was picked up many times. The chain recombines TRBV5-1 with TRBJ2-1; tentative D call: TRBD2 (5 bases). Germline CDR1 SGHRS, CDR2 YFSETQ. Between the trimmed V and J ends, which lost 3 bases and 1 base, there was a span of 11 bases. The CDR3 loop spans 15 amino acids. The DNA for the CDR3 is TGCGCCAGCAGCTACATTACGGGGTCCTACAATGAGCAGTTCTTC. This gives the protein CASSYITGSYNEQFF.

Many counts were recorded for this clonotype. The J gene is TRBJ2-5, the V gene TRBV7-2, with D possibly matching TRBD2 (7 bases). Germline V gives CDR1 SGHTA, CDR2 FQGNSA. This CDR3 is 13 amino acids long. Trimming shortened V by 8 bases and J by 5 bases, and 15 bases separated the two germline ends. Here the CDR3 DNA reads TGTGCCAGCTCTAGGGGGGGTCAGGAGACCCAGTACTTC. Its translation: CASSRGGQETQYF.

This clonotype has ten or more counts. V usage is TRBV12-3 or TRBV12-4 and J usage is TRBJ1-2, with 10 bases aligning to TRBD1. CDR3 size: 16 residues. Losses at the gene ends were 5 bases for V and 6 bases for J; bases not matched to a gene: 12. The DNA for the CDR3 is TGTGCCAGCAGTCTGACTTACCGACAGGGGGCGGATGGCTACACCTTC. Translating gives CASSLTYRQGADGYTF.

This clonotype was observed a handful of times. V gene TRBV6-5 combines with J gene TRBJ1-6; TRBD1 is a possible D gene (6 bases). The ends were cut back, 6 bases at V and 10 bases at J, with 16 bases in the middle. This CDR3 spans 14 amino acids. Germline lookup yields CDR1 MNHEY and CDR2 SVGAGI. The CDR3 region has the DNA TGTGCCAGCAGCCGAGGGGGGGAGAACTCACCCCTCCACTTT. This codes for CASSRGGENSPLHF.

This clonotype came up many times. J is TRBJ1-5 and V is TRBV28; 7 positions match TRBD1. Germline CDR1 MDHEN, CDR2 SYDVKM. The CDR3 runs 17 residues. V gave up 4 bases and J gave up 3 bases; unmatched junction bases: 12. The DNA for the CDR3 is TGTGCCAGCAGTTCTCTCTCGATCGACAGGGCCAATCAGCCCCAGCATTTT. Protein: CASSSLSIDRANQPQHF. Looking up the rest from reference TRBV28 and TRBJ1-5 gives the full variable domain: DVKVTQSSRYLVKRTGEKVFLECVQDMDHENMFWYRQDPGLGLRLIYFSYDVKMKEKGDIPEGYSVSREKKERFSLILESASTNQTSMYLCASSSLSIDRANQPQHFGDGTRLSIL.

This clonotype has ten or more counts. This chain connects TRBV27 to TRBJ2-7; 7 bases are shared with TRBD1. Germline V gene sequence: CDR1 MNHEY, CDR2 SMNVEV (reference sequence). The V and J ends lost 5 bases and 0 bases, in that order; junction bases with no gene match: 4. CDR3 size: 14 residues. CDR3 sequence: CASSPTGDSYEQYF. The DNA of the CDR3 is TGTGCCAGCAGTCCCACAGGGGACTCCTACGAGCAGTACTTC.

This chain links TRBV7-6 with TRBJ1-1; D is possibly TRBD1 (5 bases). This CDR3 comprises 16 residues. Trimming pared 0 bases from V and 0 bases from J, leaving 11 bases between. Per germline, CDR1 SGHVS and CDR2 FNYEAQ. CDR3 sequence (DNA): TGTGCCAGCAGCTTAGCAGGGACGAGCATGAACACTGAAGCTTTCTTT. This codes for CASSLAGTSMNTEAFF. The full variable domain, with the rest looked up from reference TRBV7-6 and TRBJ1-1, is GAGVSQSPRYKVTKRGQDVALRCDPISGHVSLYWYRQALGQGPEFLTYFNYEAQQDKSGLPNDRFSAERPEGSISTLTIQRTEQRDSAMYRCASSLAGTSMNTEAFFGQGTRLTVV.

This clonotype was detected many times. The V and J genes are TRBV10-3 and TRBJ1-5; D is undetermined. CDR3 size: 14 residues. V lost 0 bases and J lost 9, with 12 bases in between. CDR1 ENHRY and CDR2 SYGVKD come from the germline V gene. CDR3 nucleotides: TGTGCCATCAGTGAGTCCCTGGGTGATCTGCCCCAGCATTTT. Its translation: CAISESLGDLPQHF.

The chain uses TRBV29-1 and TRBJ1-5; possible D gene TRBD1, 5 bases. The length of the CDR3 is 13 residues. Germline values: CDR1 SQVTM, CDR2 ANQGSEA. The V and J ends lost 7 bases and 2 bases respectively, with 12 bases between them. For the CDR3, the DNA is TGCAGCGCCACCGGAGGGGGCAATCAGCCCCAGCATTTT. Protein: CSATGGGNQPQHF.

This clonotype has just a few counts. The CDR3 sequence is CASILGGAETQYF. CDR3 coding DNA: TGTGCCAGCATCCTAGGGGGGGCGGAGACCCAGTACTTC. The gene calls are TRBV25-1 and TRBJ2-5; D perhaps matches TRBD2 (7 bases). V lost 7 bases, J lost 5 bases, and 14 bases lay in between. This CDR3 has 13 residues. The germline V gene encodes CDR1 MGHDK and CDR2 SYGVNS.

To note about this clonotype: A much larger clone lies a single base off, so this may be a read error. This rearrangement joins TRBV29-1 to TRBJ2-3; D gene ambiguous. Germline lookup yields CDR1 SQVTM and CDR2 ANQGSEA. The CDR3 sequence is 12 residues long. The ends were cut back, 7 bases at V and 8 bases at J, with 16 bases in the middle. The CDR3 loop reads CSGRSEAVTQYF. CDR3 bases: TGCAGCGGCCGGTCCGAGGCAGTTACGCAGTATTTT.

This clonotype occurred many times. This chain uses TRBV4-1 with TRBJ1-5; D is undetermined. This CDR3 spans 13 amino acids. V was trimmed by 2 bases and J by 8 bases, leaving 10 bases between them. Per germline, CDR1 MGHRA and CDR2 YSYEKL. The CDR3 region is CASSQSVSEPQHF. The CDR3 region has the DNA TGCGCCAGCAGCCAATCGGTGAGTGAGCCCCAGCATTTT.

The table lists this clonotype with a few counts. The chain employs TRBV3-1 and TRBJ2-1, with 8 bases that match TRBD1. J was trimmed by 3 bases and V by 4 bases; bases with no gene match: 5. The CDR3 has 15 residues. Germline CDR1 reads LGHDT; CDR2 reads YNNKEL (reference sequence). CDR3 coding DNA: TGTGCCAGCAGCCCCTGGACAGGGATCTACAATGAGCAGTTCTTC. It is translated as CASSPWTGIYNEQFF.

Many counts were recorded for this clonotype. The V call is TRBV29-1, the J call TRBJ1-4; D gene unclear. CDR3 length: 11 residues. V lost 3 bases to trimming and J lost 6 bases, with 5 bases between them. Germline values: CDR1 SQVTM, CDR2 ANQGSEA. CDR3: CSVDIDEKLFF. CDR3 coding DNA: TGCAGCGTTGATATAGATGAAAAACTGTTTTTT.

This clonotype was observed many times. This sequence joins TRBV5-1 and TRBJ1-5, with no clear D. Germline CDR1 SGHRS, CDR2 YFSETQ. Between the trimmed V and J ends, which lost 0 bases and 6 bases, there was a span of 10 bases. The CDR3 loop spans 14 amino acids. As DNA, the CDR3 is TGCGCCAGCAGCTTGGGAACGGGTGGTCAGCCCCAGCATTTT. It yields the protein CASSLGTGGQPQHF.

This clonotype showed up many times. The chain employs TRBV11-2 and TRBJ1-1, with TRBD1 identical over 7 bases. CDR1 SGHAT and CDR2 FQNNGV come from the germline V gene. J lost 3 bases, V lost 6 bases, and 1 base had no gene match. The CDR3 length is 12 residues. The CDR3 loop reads CASSTGDTEAFF. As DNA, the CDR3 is TGTGCCAGCAGTACAGGGGACACTGAAGCTTTCTTT.

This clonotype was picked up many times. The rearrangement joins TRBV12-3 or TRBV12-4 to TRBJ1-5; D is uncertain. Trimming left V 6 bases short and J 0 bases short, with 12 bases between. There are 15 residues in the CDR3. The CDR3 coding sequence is TGTGCCAGCAGCCGCAAGGACGGTAGCAATCAGCCCCAGCATTTT. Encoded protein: CASSRKDGSNQPQHF.

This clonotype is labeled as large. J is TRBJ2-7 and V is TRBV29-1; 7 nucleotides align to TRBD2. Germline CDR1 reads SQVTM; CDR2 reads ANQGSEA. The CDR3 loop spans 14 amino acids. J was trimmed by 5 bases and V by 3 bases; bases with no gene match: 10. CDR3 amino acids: CSVDPGGGLDEQYF. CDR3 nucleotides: TGCAGCGTTGACCCCGGGGGAGGGCTGGACGAGCAGTACTTC.

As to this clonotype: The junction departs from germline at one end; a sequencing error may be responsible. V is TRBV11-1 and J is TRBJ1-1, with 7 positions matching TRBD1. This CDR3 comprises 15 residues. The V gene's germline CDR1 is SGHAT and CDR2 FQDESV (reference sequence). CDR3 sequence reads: CASSLNRGVKTEAFF. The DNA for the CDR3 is TGTGCCAGCAGCTTGAACAGGGGAGTGAAGACTGAAGCTTTCTTT.

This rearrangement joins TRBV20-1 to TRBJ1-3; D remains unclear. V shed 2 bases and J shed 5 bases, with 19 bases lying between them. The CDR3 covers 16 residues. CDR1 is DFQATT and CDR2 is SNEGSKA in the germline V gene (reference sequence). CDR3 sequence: CSARPTGVRIRNTIYF. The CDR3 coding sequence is TGCAGTGCTAGACCGACCGGGGTTCGAATCAGAAACACCATATATTTT.

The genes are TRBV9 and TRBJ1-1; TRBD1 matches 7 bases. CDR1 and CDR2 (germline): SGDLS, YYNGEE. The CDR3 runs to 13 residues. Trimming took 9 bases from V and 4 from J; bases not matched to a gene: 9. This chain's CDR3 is CATSQGLGTEAFF. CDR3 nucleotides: TGTGCCACCTCACAGGGGTTGGGCACTGAAGCTTTCTTT.

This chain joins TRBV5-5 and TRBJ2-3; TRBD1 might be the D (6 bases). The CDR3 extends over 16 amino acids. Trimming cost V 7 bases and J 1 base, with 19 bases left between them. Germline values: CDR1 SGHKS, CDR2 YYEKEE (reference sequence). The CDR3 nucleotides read TGTGCCAGCCTCCTACAGGGCCTCGCGGGCACAGATACGCAGTATTTT. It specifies CASLLQGLAGTDTQYF.

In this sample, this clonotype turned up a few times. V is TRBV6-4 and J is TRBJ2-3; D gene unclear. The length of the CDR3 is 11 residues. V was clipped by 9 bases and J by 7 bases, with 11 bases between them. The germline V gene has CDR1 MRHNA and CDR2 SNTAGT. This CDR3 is CARPRSNTQYF. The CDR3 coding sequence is TGTGCCAGACCCCGGAGTAATACGCAGTATTTT.